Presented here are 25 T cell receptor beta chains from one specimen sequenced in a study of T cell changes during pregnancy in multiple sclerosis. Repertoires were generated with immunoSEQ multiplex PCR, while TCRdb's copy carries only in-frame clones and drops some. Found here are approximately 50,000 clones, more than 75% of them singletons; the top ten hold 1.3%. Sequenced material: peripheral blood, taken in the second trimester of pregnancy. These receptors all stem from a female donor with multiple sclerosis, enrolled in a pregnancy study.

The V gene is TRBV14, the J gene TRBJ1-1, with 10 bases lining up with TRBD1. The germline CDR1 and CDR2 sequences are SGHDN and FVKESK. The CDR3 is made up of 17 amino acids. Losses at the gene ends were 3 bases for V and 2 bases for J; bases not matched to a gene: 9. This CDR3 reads CASSHNPGQGTNTEAFF. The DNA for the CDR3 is TGTGCCAGCAGCCACAATCCGGGACAGGGGACTAACACTGAAGCTTTCTTT.

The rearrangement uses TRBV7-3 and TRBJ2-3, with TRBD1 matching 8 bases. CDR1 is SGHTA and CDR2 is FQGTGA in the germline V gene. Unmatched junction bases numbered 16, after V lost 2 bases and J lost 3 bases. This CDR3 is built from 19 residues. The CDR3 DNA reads TGTGCCAGCAGCTTAGGCTATGCTCAGGGGGCAAGGGGTACAGATACGCAGTATTTT. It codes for CASSLGYAQGARGTDTQYF. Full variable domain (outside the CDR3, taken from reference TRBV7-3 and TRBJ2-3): GAGVSQTPSNKVTEKGKYVELRCDPISGHTALYWYRQSLGQGPEFLIYFQGTGAADDSGLPNDRFFAVRPEGSVSTLKIQRTERGDSAVYLCASSLGYAQGARGTDTQYFGPGTRLTVL.

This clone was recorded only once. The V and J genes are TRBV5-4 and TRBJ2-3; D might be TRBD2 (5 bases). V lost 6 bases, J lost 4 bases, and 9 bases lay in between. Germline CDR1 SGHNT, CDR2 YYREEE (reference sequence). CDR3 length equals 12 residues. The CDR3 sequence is CASTEGADTQYF. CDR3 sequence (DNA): TGTGCCAGCACTGAGGGAGCAGATACGCAGTATTTT.

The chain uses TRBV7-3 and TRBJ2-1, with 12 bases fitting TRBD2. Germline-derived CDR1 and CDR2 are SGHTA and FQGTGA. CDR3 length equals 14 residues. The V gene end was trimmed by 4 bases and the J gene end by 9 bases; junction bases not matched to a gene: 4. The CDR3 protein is CASSSSGGATEQFF. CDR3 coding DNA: TGTGCCAGCAGCTCTAGCGGGGGGGCGACTGAGCAGTTCTTC.

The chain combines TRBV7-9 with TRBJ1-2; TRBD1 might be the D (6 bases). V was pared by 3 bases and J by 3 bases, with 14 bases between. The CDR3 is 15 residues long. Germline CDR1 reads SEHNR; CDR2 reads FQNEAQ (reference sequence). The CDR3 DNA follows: TGTGCCAGCAGCTTCCGGACAGAAACCCACTATGGCTACACCTTC. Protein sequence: CASSFRTETHYGYTF. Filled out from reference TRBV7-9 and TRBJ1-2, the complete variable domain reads DTGVSQNPRHKITKRGQNVTFRCDPISEHNRLYWYRQTLGQGPEFLTYFQNEAQLEKSRLLSDRFSAERPKGSFSTLEIQRTEQGDSAMYLCASSFRTETHYGYTFGSGTRLTVV.

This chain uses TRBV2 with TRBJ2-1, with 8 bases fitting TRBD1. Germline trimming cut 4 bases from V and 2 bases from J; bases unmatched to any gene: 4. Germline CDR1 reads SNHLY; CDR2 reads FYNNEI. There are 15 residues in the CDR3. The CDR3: CASSADRAPYNEQFF. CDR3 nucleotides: TGTGCCAGCAGTGCGGACAGGGCACCCTACAATGAGCAGTTCTTC.

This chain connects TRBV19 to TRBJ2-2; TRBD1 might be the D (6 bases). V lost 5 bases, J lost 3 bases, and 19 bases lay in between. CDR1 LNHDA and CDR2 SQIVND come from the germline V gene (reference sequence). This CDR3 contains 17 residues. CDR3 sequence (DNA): TGTGCCAGTAGTGTATGGGCAGGGGTTTACGACACCGGGGAGCTGTTTTTT. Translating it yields CASSVWAGVYDTGELFF.

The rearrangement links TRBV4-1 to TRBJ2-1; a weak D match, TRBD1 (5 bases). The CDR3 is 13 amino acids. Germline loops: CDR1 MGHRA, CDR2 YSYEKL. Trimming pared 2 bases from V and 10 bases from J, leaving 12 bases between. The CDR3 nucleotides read TGCGCCAGCAGCCAACCCAGGGCAGGGGAGCAGTTCTTC. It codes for CASSQPRAGEQFF.

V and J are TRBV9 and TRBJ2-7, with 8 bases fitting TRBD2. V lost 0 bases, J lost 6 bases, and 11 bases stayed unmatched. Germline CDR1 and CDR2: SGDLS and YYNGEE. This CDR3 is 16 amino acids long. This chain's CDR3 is CASSVGSAGGRREQYF. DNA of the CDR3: TGTGCCAGCAGCGTAGGATCCGCGGGGGGACGTCGCGAGCAGTACTTC.

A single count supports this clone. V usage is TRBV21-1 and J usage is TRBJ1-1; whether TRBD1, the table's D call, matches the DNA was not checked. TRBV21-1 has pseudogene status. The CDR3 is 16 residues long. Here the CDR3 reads CASSKLGTDMNTEAFF. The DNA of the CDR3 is TGTGCCAGCAGCAAATTGGGGACAGACATGAACACTGAAGCTTTCTTT.

The CDR3 DNA reads TGTGCCAGCAGCTCCCACAGGGGGCTCCGCTCACCCCTCCACTTT. Translated, it gives CASSSHRGLRSPLHF. The chain has TRBV7-9 and TRBJ1-6; TRBD1 agrees at 9 bases. The germline V gene has CDR1 SEHNR and CDR2 FQNEAQ (reference sequence). With 4 bases clipped from V and 10 bases from J, the junction kept 8 bases outside the gene matches. The CDR3 covers 15 residues.

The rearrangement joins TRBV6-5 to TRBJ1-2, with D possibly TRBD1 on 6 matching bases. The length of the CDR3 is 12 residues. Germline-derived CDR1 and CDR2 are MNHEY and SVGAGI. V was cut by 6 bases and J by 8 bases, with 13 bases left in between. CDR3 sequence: CASRGQSVGYTF. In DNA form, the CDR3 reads TGTGCCAGCAGAGGACAGTCTGTCGGCTACACCTTC.

This chain's CDR3 is CASSGRGGTGGSNTEAFF. CDR3 in DNA: TGTGCCAGCAGTGGAAGGGGGGGGACAGGGGGCTCCAACACTGAAGCTTTCTTT. V usage is TRBV2 and J usage is TRBJ1-1; 12 bases fit TRBD1. CDR3 length equals 18 residues. V trimming: 4 bases; J trimming: 2 bases; junction bases outside the gene matches: 11. CDR1 is SNHLY, CDR2 FYNNEI, per germline. The full variable domain, with the rest looked up from reference TRBV2 and TRBJ1-1, is EPEVTQTPSHQVTQMGQEVILRCVPISNHLYFYWYRQILGQKVEFLVSFYNNEISEKSEIFDDQFSVERPDGSNFTLKIRSTKLEDSAMYFCASSGRGGTGGSNTEAFFGQGTRLTVV.

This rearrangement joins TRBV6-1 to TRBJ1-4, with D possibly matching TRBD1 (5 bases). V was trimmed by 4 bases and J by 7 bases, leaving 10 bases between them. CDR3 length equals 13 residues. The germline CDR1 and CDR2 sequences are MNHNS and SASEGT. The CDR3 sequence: CASSAGWSEKLFF. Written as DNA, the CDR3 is TGTGCCAGCAGTGCAGGGTGGAGTGAAAAACTGTTTTTT.

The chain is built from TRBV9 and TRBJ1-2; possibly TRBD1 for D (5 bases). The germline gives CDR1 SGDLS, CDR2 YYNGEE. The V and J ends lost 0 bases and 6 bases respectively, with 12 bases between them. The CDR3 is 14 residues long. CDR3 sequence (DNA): TGTGCCAGCAGCGTAGTGCAGGGTGCACATGGCTACACCTTC. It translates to CASSVVQGAHGYTF.

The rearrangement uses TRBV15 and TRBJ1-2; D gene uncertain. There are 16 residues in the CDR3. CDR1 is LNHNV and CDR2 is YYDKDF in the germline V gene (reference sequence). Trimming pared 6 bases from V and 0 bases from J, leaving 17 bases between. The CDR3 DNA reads TGTGCCACCAGGAGGACTGTGGGGATGTCTAACTATGGCTACACCTTC. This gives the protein CATRRTVGMSNYGYTF.

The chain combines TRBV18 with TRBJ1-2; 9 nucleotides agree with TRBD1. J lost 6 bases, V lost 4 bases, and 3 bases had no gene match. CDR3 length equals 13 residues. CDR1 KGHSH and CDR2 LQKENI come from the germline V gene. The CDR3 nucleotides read TGTGCCAGCTCACGGGACAGGGTTGATGGCTACACCTTC. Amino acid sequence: CASSRDRVDGYTF.

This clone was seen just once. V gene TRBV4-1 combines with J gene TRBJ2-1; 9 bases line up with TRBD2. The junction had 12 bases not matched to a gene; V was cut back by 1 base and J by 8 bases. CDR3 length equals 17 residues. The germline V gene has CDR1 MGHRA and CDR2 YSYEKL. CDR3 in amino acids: CASSQGRASGARDEQFF. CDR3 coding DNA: TGCGCCAGCAGCCAAGGCAGGGCTAGCGGGGCTAGGGATGAGCAGTTCTTC.

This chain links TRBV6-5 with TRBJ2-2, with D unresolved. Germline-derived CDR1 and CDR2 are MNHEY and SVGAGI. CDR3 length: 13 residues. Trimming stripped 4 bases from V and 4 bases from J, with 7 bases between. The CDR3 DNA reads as TGTGCCAGCAGTTCCGCCGGCACCGGGGAGCTGTTTTTT. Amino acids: CASSSAGTGELFF.

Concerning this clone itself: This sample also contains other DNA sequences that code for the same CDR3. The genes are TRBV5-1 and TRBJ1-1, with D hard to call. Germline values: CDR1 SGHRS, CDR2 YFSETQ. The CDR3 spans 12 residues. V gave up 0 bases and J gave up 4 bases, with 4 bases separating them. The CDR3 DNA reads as TGCGCCAGCAGCTTGGGCAGCACTGAAGCTTTCTTT. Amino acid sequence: CASSLGSTEAFF. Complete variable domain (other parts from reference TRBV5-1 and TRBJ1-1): KAGVTQTPRYLIKTRGQQVTLSCSPISGHRSVSWYQQTPGQGLQFLFEYFSETQRNKGNFPGRFSGRQFSNSRSEMNVSTLELGDSALYLCASSLGSTEAFFGQGTRLTVV.

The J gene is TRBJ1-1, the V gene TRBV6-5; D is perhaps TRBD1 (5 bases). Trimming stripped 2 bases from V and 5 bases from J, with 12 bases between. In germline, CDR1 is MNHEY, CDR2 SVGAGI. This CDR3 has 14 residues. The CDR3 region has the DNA TGTGCCAGCAGTTACACAACTGGGGGGACTGAAGCTTTCTTT. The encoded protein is CASSYTTGGTEAFF.

The CDR3 spells CASNDRGLNSPLHF. The DNA for the CDR3 is TGTGCCAGCAATGACAGGGGGCTTAATTCACCCCTCCACTTT. This chain connects TRBV6-1 to TRBJ1-6; TRBD1 matches 10 bases. Trimming at V came to 7 bases and at J to 6 bases, leaving 3 bases not matched to a gene. Germline CDR1 is MNHNS and CDR2 is SASEGT. This CDR3 comprises 14 residues.

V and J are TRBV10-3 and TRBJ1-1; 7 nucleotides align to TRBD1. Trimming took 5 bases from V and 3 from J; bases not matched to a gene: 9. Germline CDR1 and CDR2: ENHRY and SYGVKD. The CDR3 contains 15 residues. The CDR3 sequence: CAISMQGEEDTEAFF. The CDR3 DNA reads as TGTGCCATCAGTATGCAGGGGGAAGAAGACACTGAAGCTTTCTTT.

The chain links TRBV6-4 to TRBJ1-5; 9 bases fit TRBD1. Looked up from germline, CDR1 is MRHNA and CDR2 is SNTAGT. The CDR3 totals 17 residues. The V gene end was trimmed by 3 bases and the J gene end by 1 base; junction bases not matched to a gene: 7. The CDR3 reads CASSEFRQGGSNQPQHF. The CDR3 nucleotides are TGTGCCAGCAGTGAGTTTCGACAGGGGGGGAGCAATCAGCCCCAGCATTTT.

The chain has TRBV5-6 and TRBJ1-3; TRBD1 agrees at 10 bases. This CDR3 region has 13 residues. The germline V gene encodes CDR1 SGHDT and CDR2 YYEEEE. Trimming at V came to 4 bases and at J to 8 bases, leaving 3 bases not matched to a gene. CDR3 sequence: CASSLDRGDTIYF. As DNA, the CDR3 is TGTGCCAGCAGCCTGGACAGGGGGGACACCATATATTTT.